This entry is about one T cell receptor beta chain. The antigen remains undetermined. The CDR3 length is 14 residues. Between the trimmed V and J ends, which lost 10 bases and 0 bases, there was a span of 15 bases. From germline, CDR1 is MDHEN and CDR2 SYDVKM. The sample belongs to a study of T cell responses to AZD1222 COVID-19 vaccine. Study observations and caveats: Targets within unmutated variant regions were reportedly found for nearly half of spike-specific TCRs. Donors, mostly white British, included more females; clonal diversity was possibly underestimated.

Second-dose intervals of approximately 4 or approximately 12 weeks were pooled. Clones were read by immunoSEQ multiplex PCR, and TCRdb kept only the in-frame ones, dropping some. This sample yields 110,000 or so clones, of which about 89% are seen a single time; about 7.4% belongs to the top ten. The chain links TRBV28 to TRBJ1-1, with a possible D match to TRBD1 (6 bases). This receptor was taken from an adult who received the AZD1222 COVID-19 vaccine. This material consisted of peripheral blood, taken 28 days after the second AZD1222 dose. CDR3 nucleotides: TGTGCCACCTCCAGGGGATCCATGAACACTGAAGCTTTCTTT. Translation: CATSRGSMNTEAFF. Supplemented by reference TRBV28 and TRBJ1-1, the full variable domain reads DVKVTQSSRYLVKRTGEKVFLECVQDMDHENMFWYRQDPGLGLRLIYFSYDVKMKEKGDIPEGYSVSREKKERFSLILESASTNQTSMYLCATSRGSMNTEAFFGQGTRLTVV.